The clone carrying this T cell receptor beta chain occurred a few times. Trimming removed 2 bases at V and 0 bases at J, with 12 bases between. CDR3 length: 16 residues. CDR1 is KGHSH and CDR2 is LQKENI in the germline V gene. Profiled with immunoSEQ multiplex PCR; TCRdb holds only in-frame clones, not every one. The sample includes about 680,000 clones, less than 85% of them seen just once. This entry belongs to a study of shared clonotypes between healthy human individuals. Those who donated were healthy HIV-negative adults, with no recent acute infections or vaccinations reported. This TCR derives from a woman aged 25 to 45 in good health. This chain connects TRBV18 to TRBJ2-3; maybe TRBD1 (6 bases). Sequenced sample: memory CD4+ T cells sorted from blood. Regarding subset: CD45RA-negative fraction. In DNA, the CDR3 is TGTGCCAGCTCACCATGGGACATGTCTAGCACAGATACGCAGTATTTT. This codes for CASSPWDMSSTDTQYF.